This T cell receptor (beta chain) was sequenced in a study of radiation and T cells in renal cell carcinoma. Per germline, CDR1 LGHNA and CDR2 YNFKEQ. The CDR3 is 13 residues long. The junction had 7 bases not matched to a gene; V was cut back by 6 bases and J by 5 bases. Regarding time point: blood 2 weeks post-SBRT. Stated treatment: 15 Gy SBRT to primary tumor, nephrectomy 4 weeks later. The protocol was immunoSEQ multiplex PCR, while the TCRdb copy is restricted to in-frame clones and leaves out a portion. The sample has 100,000 to 150,000 clones, around 80% seen once; the top ten hold roughly 6.2%.

The sequence was obtained from a man aged 50 to 60 with renal cell carcinoma. Here the sequenced sample was blood, taken from a patient whose treatment included radiotherapy and nephrectomy. The chain joins TRBV4-2 to TRBJ2-7, with TRBD1 matching over 7 bases. CDR3 protein: CASSSTGADEQYF. CDR3 DNA sequence: TGTGCCAGCAGTTCAACAGGGGCCGACGAGCAGTACTTC.